The 23 T cell receptor beta chains below all came from one sample that was sequenced in a study of response to subunit inactivated influenza vaccine. TCRdb ran MiXCR on the RT-PCR reads and lists one entry per CDR3 protein. Here the sample spans around 520,000 distinct CDR3 sequences, 10% to 15% being singletons. Source: PBMCs from blood, taken on the day of vaccination. Receptor source: a middle-aged man who received an inactivated influenza vaccine.

This clonotype was seen more than once but under ten times. The chain links TRBV5-1 to TRBJ2-7, with 9 bases lining up with TRBD2. Germline CDR1 and CDR2: SGHRS and YFSETQ. This CDR3 region has 15 residues. Trimming took 2 bases from V and 4 from J; bases not matched to a gene: 7. CDR3 sequence (DNA): TGCGCCAGCAGCTTAACGGCGGGGGGGAGGTACGAGCAGTACTTC. It is translated as CASSLTAGGRYEQYF.

This clonotype was picked up many times. The chain recombines TRBV7-9 with TRBJ2-3; tentative D call: TRBD1 (5 bases). Trimming shortened V by 5 bases and J by 4 bases, and 19 bases separated the two germline ends. The CDR3 sequence is 16 residues long. Germline values: CDR1 SEHNR, CDR2 FQNEAQ (reference sequence). As DNA, the CDR3 is TGTGCCAGCAGCCCAAGAAGGTGGGGCCGCGCAGATACGCAGTATTTT. Translation: CASSPRRWGRADTQYF. The whole variable domain, filled in from reference TRBV7-9 and TRBJ2-3, reads DTGVSQNPRHKITKRGQNVTFRCDPISEHNRLYWYRQTLGQGPEFLTYFQNEAQLEKSRLLSDRFSAERPKGSFSTLEIQRTEQGDSAMYLCASSPRRWGRADTQYFGPGTRLTVL.

This clonotype was detected only a few times. The V and J genes are TRBV7-6 and TRBJ2-7, with 8 positions matching TRBD1. CDR3 length: 15 residues. Germline CDR1 SGHVS, CDR2 FNYEAQ. V lost 0 bases and J lost 4; bases outside the gene matches: 5. CDR3 DNA sequence: TGTGCCAGCAGCTTAGCACAGGGGGTGTCTTACGAGCAGTACTTC. This encodes CASSLAQGVSYEQYF.

The genes are TRBV12-3 or TRBV12-4 and TRBJ1-1; TRBD1 aligns across 7 bases. Trimming at V came to 3 bases and at J to 1 base, leaving 2 bases not matched to a gene. The length of the CDR3 is 14 residues. Here the CDR3 DNA reads TGTGCCAGCAGTTTCTGGGACAGGAACACTGAAGCTTTCTTT. It specifies CASSFWDRNTEAFF.

This clonotype has a handful of counts. This sequence joins TRBV7-8 and TRBJ2-1, with 13 bases fitting TRBD2. From germline, CDR1 is SGHVS and CDR2 FQNEAQ. V lost 5 bases, J lost 2 bases, and 12 bases stayed unmatched. CDR3 length: 19 residues. The CDR3 sequence is CASSPKVGGTSGTYNEQFF. The CDR3 DNA follows: TGTGCCAGCAGCCCGAAGGTCGGCGGGACTAGCGGGACCTACAATGAGCAGTTCTTC. The complete variable domain, with remaining parts taken from reference TRBV7-8 and TRBJ2-1, reads GAGVSQSPRYKVAKRGQDVALRCDPISGHVSLFWYQQALGQGPEFLTYFQNEAQLDKSGLPSDRFFAERPEGSVSTLKIQRTQQEDSAVYLCASSPKVGGTSGTYNEQFFGPGTRLTVL.

This sequence joins TRBV28 and TRBJ2-1; unclear D gene. The germline V gene has CDR1 MDHEN and CDR2 SYDVKM. This CDR3 spans 11 amino acids. With 8 bases removed from V and 7 bases from J, the gap between germline ends came to 9 bases. The CDR3 coding sequence is TGTGCCAGCGGAGTAGGGAATGAGCAGTTCTTC. It encodes CASGVGNEQFF.

This clonotype was seen a handful of times. This chain uses TRBV4-1 with TRBJ2-7; 7 bases line up with TRBD1. Germline CDR1 MGHRA, CDR2 YSYEKL. The length of the CDR3 is 15 residues. V was pared by 3 bases and J by 2 bases, with 7 bases of the junction left unmatched. This chain's CDR3 is CASSHYPGQPYEQYF. The CDR3 DNA is TGCGCCAGCAGCCATTACCCGGGACAGCCCTACGAGCAGTACTTC.

This clonotype was picked up a small number of times. The rearrangement uses TRBV15 and TRBJ2-1; D gene unclear. Germline CDR1 is LNHNV and CDR2 is YYDKDF (reference sequence). V dropped 0 bases and J dropped 1 base, with 7 bases sitting between them. The CDR3 sequence is 15 residues long. CDR3 in amino acids: CATSREVRSYNEQFF. The CDR3 DNA sequence: TGTGCCACCAGCAGAGAGGTGCGGTCCTACAATGAGCAGTTCTTC.

There are a few counts of this clonotype. V gene TRBV5-1 combines with J gene TRBJ2-7; a weak D match, TRBD2 (6 bases). V was clipped by 4 bases and J by 7 bases, with 9 bases between them. The germline V gene encodes CDR1 SGHRS and CDR2 YFSETQ. This CDR3 has 11 amino acids. As DNA, the CDR3 is TGCGCCAGCAGCATGGAGGGGGAGCAGTACTTC. As protein: CASSMEGEQYF.

This clonotype was recorded a few times. The chain carries TRBV20-1 and TRBJ1-2; D is undetermined. Between the trimmed V and J ends, which lost 3 bases and 5 bases, there was a span of 19 bases. The length of the CDR3 is 15 residues. Germline CDR1 and CDR2: DFQATT and SNEGSKA (reference sequence). CDR3 DNA: TGCAGTGCTAGTTCGGCAGAATGGGCTGGGTATGGCTACACCTTC. It is translated as CSASSAEWAGYGYTF.

The chain uses TRBV7-9 and TRBJ2-5; no clear D gene. CDR3 length: 14 amino acids. CDR1 and CDR2 from the germline V gene are SEHNR and FQNEAQ (reference sequence). Trimming removed 5 bases from V and 3 bases from J, with 13 bases in between. CDR3 in DNA: TGTGCCAGCAGCCGAAAGGGTTTAGAAGAGACCCAGTACTTC. Its translation: CASSRKGLEETQYF. Based on the CDR3 plus reference TRBV7-9 and TRBJ2-5, the full variable domain is DTGVSQNPRHKITKRGQNVTFRCDPISEHNRLYWYRQTLGQGPEFLTYFQNEAQLEKSRLLSDRFSAERPKGSFSTLEIQRTEQGDSAMYLCASSRKGLEETQYFGPGTRLLVL.

This clonotype was observed a few times. The chain is built from TRBV20-1 and TRBJ1-2, with D perhaps TRBD1 (6 bases). Trimming took off 3 bases at V and 2 bases at J, with 13 bases between the two ends. The germline gives CDR1 DFQATT, CDR2 SNEGSKA (reference sequence). The CDR3 runs to 14 residues. In DNA, the CDR3 is TGCAGTGCTAGTCCCGGGACAATCAACTATGGCTACACCTTC. This encodes CSASPGTINYGYTF.

The chain couples TRBV7-3 to TRBJ2-5, with D possibly matching TRBD2 (6 bases). Germline V CDR1 and CDR2: SGHTA, FQGTGA. Deletions cut 1 base from V and 6 bases from J, with 15 bases between. This CDR3 comprises 15 residues. CDR3 nucleotides: TGTGCCAGCAGCTTAAGAAGACTGACTAGTCAGACCCAGTACTTC. Its translation is CASSLRRLTSQTQYF. Using reference TRBV7-3 and TRBJ2-5 for the parts outside the CDR3, the full variable domain is GAGVSQTPSNKVTEKGKYVELRCDPISGHTALYWYRQSLGQGPEFLIYFQGTGAADDSGLPNDRFFAVRPEGSVSTLKIQRTERGDSAVYLCASSLRRLTSQTQYFGPGTRLLVL.

This clonotype was observed a handful of times. The J gene is TRBJ2-1, the V gene TRBV7-9, with 10 nucleotides matching TRBD2. CDR3 size: 16 residues. CDR1 and CDR2 (germline): SEHNR, FQNEAQ (reference sequence). Losses at the gene ends were 5 bases for V and 4 bases for J; bases not matched to a gene: 8. Here the CDR3 DNA reads TGTGCCAGCAGCACAGGACTAGCGGAGGTGTACAATGAGCAGTTCTTC. This encodes CASSTGLAEVYNEQFF.

The chain has TRBV6-1 and TRBJ1-5; tentative D call: TRBD1 (5 bases). CDR3 length: 15 residues. The germline V gene encodes CDR1 MNHNS and CDR2 SASEGT. The V and J ends lost 7 bases and 7 bases respectively, with 20 bases between them. The CDR3 DNA reads as TGTGCCAGCAAGCTCGGCAGGGACGGGGGGCAGCCCCAGCATTTT. As protein: CASKLGRDGGQPQHF.

This clonotype was counted ten times or more. The V call is TRBV29-1, the J call TRBJ2-1; no clear D. This CDR3 has 14 amino acids. Germline values: CDR1 SQVTM, CDR2 ANQGSEA. The V gene lost 4 bases and the J gene lost 0 bases, with 10 bases spanning the gap. The CDR3 DNA reads TGCAGCGTTGTATTCGGAAGCTCCTACAATGAGCAGTTCTTC. It encodes CSVVFGSSYNEQFF.

This clonotype showed up just a few times. J is TRBJ2-5 and V is TRBV12-3 or TRBV12-4, with 10 positions matching TRBD2. J gave up 1 base and V 2 bases, and 4 bases lay outside the gene matches. This CDR3 comprises 16 residues. CDR3 protein: CASSLFERGGQETQYF. The CDR3, as DNA: TGTGCCAGCAGTTTATTCGAGCGGGGGGGCCAAGAGACCCAGTACTTC.

This clonotype was seen a handful of times. This chain joins TRBV2 and TRBJ2-1; D unresolved. From germline, CDR1 is SNHLY and CDR2 FYNNEI. The length of the CDR3 is 15 residues. Trimming took off 5 bases at V and 3 bases at J, with 14 bases between the two ends. The CDR3 bases are TGTGCCAGCAGTTACATTGATGGGGTCTACAATGAGCAGTTCTTC. This sequence encodes CASSYIDGVYNEQFF.

CDR3 amino acids: CATSREVETDTQYF. Written as DNA, the CDR3 is TGTGCCACCAGCAGAGAGGTCGAAACAGATACGCAGTATTTT. V is TRBV15 and J is TRBJ2-3; D remains unclear. The ends were cut back, 0 bases at V and 3 bases at J, with 7 bases in the middle. Germline-derived CDR1 and CDR2 are LNHNV and YYDKDF (reference sequence). CDR3 length equals 14 residues.

This chain joins TRBV9 and TRBJ2-2; 7 bases match TRBD1. The V gene end was trimmed by 4 bases and the J gene end by 3 bases; junction bases not matched to a gene: 3. The CDR3 runs 14 residues. Germline-derived CDR1 and CDR2 are SGDLS and YYNGEE. CDR3 DNA: TGTGCCAGCAGCCCGGACAGGTACACCGGGGAGCTGTTTTTT. Protein product: CASSPDRYTGELFF.

CDR3 DNA sequence: TGTGCCAGCAGTTTAGATTGGGGTTCGGGTGAGCAGTTCTTC. Translation gives CASSLDWGSGEQFF. The rearrangement uses TRBV12-3 or TRBV12-4 and TRBJ2-1, with D unclear. This CDR3 spans 14 amino acids. Trimming removed 1 base at V and 9 bases at J, with 13 bases between.

A few counts support this clonotype. This sequence joins TRBV29-1 and TRBJ2-5; tentatively, D is TRBD2 (6 bases). Germline V gene data show CDR1 as SQVTM and CDR2 as ANQGSEA. V gave up 6 bases and J gave up 4 bases, with 21 bases separating them. The CDR3 covers 15 residues. CDR3: CSVTSGSTRRETQYF. The CDR3 DNA reads as TGCAGCGTCACCTCCGGGAGCACCAGAAGAGAGACCCAGTACTTC.

The V gene is TRBV4-1, the J gene TRBJ2-5; TRBD1 aligns across 10 bases. CDR1 MGHRA and CDR2 YSYEKL come from the germline V gene. The length of the CDR3 is 17 residues. Trimming removed 0 bases from V and 3 bases from J; junction bases left unmatched: 7. The chain's CDR3 is CASSQDLGTGEKETQYF. The CDR3 DNA follows: TGCGCCAGCAGCCAAGATCTAGGGACAGGGGAAAAAGAGACCCAGTACTTC.